The sequence of this T cell receptor beta chain was determined in a study of beta chain features in type 1 diabetes. Overall study context: Summed over all samples, the examined sorted cells came to 85 million to 130 million.

This CDR3 has 13 amino acids. The J segment lost 7 bases and the V segment lost 7 bases, leaving 5 bases of the junction unmatched. Per the germline V gene, CDR1 is ENHRY and CDR2 is SYGVKD. Notes on the study in general: A cDNA-based sequencing approach could over-represent cells with high TCR expression.

The authors reverse transcribed all of the isolated RNA, so sequencing captured expressed TCRB transcripts. TCRdb's copy holds only in-frame clones and misses some; the assay was immunoSEQ multiplex PCR. The table records 350,000 to 400,000 clones, about 15% of them present only once. About this clone itself: Antigen unknown.

This chain uses TRBV10-3 with TRBJ2-1, with 9 positions matching TRBD2. Sequencing was carried out using naive CD4+ T cells from blood. This sequence was found in a woman aged 18-29 years in good health. The chain's CDR3 is CAITSGIRNEQFF. The CDR3 DNA follows: TGTGCCATCACTAGCGGGATTAGGAATGAGCAGTTCTTC.